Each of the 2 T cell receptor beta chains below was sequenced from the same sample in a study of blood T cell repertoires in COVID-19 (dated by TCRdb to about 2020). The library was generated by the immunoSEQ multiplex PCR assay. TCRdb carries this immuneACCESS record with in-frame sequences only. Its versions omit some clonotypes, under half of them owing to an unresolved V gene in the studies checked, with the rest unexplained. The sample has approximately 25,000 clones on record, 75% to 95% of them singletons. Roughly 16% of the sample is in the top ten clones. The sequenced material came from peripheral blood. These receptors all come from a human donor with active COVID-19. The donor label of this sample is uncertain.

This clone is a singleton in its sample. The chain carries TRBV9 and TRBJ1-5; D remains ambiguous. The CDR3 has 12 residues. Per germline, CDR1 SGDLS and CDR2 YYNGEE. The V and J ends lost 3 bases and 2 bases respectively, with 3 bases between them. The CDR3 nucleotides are TGTGCCAGCAGCGCGGGCAATCAGCCCCAGCATTTT. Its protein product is CASSAGNQPQHF.

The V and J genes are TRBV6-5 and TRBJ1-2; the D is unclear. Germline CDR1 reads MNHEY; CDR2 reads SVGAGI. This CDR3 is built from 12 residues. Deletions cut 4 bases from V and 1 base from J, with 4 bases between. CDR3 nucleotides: TGTGCCAGCAGTTTCCATAACTATGGCTACACCTTC. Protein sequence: CASSFHNYGYTF.